This T cell receptor (beta chain) was documented in a study of patients and donors after allogeneic stem cell transplantation. TCRdb reanalysed the RT-PCR reads using MiXCR and keeps one entry per CDR3 protein. There are about 960,000 distinct CDR3 sequences in the sample; under 20% occur only once, and about 6% lies in the top ten. J lost 5 bases, V lost 2 bases, and 6 bases had no gene match. From germline, CDR1 is MDHEN and CDR2 SYDVKM. The CDR3 totals 15 residues. This clonotype occurred many times. The sequencing sample was made of blood, either unsorted or a sorted T cell fraction (not recorded which). The source of this sequence is a human donor who was either an allogeneic HSCT recipient or a stem cell or donor lymphocyte infusion donor (not recorded which). It is not recorded whose cells these are; they may come from a transplant donor. The genes are TRBV28 and TRBJ2-1; 7 positions agree with TRBD1. The CDR3 protein is CASSLGGRGNNEQFF. CDR3 nucleotide sequence: TGTGCCAGCAGTTTAGGGGGCAGGGGGAACAATGAGCAGTTCTTC.